This T cell receptor beta chain emerged from a study of cytomegalovirus exposure and HLA in healthy donors. General study findings and limits: Immune exposure data for these donors was limited to CMV serostatus. Productive status was seen about 87% or about 30% of the time for most TCR beta V segments in an earlier analysis.

When sampled, the donors appeared nominally healthy, though they likely had unrecorded immune exposures. In the PCR, 60 Vbeta and 13 Jbeta primers were used. TCRdb's table, derived via immunoSEQ multiplex PCR, lists solely in-frame clones and lacks some. The sample holds about 160,000 clones, around 80% seen once. In germline, CDR1 is MDHEN, CDR2 SYDVKM. V gave up 5 bases and J gave up 5 bases, with 14 bases separating them. The length of the CDR3 is 14 residues. As regards this clone: The antigen is not known.

This chain connects TRBV28 to TRBJ2-3, with a weak D call TRBD1 (7 bases). The sequence was collected from a man aged 40-49 years in good health and CMV-seronegative. The sequenced sample was PBMCs. The DNA of the CDR3 is TGTGCCAGCAGTCGGAGGGGGCATGAAGATACGCAGTATTTT. Its translation: CASSRRGHEDTQYF.